Listed below are T cell receptor beta chains from one sample, sequenced in a study of blood T cells in healthy people across ages. In TCRdb, the 5' RACE reads were re-called with MiXCR into one record per CDR3 protein. This sample has about 1.1 million distinct CDR3 sequences; more than 30% occur once, and the top ten carry approximately 14%. Sequencing was carried out using blood. Receptor source: a man between 18 and 35 years old in good health. Each CDR3 is given with its conserved first and last residue. The D gene is left open where the match is weak. Expanded clones are given a class, and other clones once, few, many or no size at all.

TRBV14	-	13	-	TRBJ2-7	TGTGCCAGCAGCAAGGGACACTCCTACGAGCAGTACTTC	CASSKGHSYEQYF
TRBV18	-	14	-	TRBJ2-7	TGTGCCAGCTCCTCTCAAGGCGGGGACTACGAGCAGTACTTC	CASSSQGGDYEQYF
TRBV20-1	-	12	TRBD1	TRBJ2-1	TGCAGTGCTCGAGACAGGGATATTGTGCAGTTCTTC	CSARDRDIVQFF
TRBV12-3/TRBV12-4	-	13	-	TRBJ2-5	TGTGCCAGCAGTCTCGACCAGGTTTTAGAGCAGTACTTC	CASSLDQVLEQYF
TRBV6-6	-	16	-	TRBJ2-1	TGTGCCAGCACCAATTCTGAGGCAGGGGTCGGAAATGAGCAGTTCTTC	CASTNSEAGVGNEQFF
TRBV12-3/TRBV12-4	-	13	-	TRBJ1-4	TGTGCCAGCAGTGCCGAGGCGAGTGAAAAACTGTTTTTT	CASSAEASEKLFF
TRBV20-1	few	15	TRBD2	TRBJ2-1	TGCAGTGCCTTGGATAGCGGGGGGAAATACAATGAGCAGTTCTTC	CSALDSGGKYNEQFF
TRBV10-3	many	13	-	TRBJ1-2	TGTGCCATCAGTGAGTCCCAGCTCTATGGCTACACCTTC	CAISESQLYGYTF
TRBV4-3	-	15	TRBD2	TRBJ2-1	TGCGCCAGCAGCCAACGGCGGGGGGCCTACAATGAGCAGTTCTTC	CASSQRRGAYNEQFF
TRBV27	-	16	TRBD2	TRBJ2-1	TGTGCCAGCAGTCAGGGAGGACTAGTCTCCAGAAATGAGCAGTTCTTC	CASSQGGLVSRNEQFF
TRBV5-1	once	15	-	TRBJ1-2	TGCGCCAGCAGCTTGGAGTCACAGACTAACTATGGCTACACCTTC	CASSLESQTNYGYTF
TRBV7-8	-	14	TRBD1	TRBJ1-5	TGTGCCAGCAGTTTAGACAGGGGCCATCAGCCCCAGCATTTT	CASSLDRGHQPQHF
TRBV6-6	few	16	TRBD1	TRBJ2-6	TGTGCCAGCAGTTACAGGACAGGGTCTGGGGCCAACGTCCTGACTTTC	CASSYRTGSGANVLTF
TRBV5-4	few	13	-	TRBJ2-1	TGTGCCAGCAGCCCCTTCGAAGTCCAGCGACAGTTCTTC	CASSPFEVQRQFF
TRBV12-3/TRBV12-4	few	13	-	TRBJ1-1	TGTGCCAGCAGTTTAGCGTCGAGGGCTGAAGCTTTCTTT	CASSLASRAEAFF
TRBV14	-	14	-	TRBJ2-7	TGTGCCAGCAGCCAAGTTGATGGGTTCCACGAGCAGTACTTC	CASSQVDGFHEQYF
TRBV11-2	-	14	-	TRBJ2-1	TGTGCCAGCGACACTAAACCGGGATACAATGAGCAGTTCTTC	CASDTKPGYNEQFF